This TCR beta chain was documented in a study of early T cells in non-severe SARS-CoV-2 infection (dated by TCRdb to about 2021). Study-level background: Bulk RNA from unsorted whole blood was used for TCR sequencing, so alpha and beta chains could not be paired. The study at large found these results: VDJdb matching was skewed toward anti-spike CD8 responses and likely underestimated virus-specific expansions, missing private and CD4 specificities.

The CDR3 sequence holds 14 residues, the cysteine and phenylalanine included. Here the CDR3 DNA is all that survives: 42 bases in frame from base 1. Trimming removed 4 bases from V and 7 bases from J; the gene matches leave 5 bases unexplained. The germline V gene gives CDR1 as SGDLS and CDR2 as YYNGEE. Comments on this clonotype: Its specific antigen is unknown. No quality values exist for individual bases; no much larger clone is one base distant.

Receptor libraries were prepared by 5' RACE. The instrument was a NextSeq 500. The TCR library protocol attached unique molecular identifiers to individual cDNA molecules to correct for sequencing error and PCR bias. Both TCR alpha and beta chains were sequenced, and tight co-correlation was observed between alpha and beta sequence abundances in each sample. Per the source publication's procedure: Decombinator V4 was used to annotate TCR sequences for V gene, J gene and CDR3. TCRs were defined as expanded if a significant change between any two time points was detected under a Poisson model with p below 0.0001. TCR abundances were normalised to the total number of TCRs sequenced per sample and expressed as counts per million. MAIT TCRs were defined by TRAV1-2 paired with TRAJ12, TRAJ20 or TRAJ33, and iNKT TCRs by TRAV10 paired with TRAJ18. A search of VDJdb, accessed on 1 November 2021, was run for TCRs annotated to CMV, EBV and SARS-CoV-2, with TCRs annotated for multiple antigens excluded. In-frame beta chains were kept once TCRdb had trimmed the public reads at Q25 with fastp and called clones with MiXCR. Every CDR3 protein is listed once, alongside the most common genes and DNA of its rows. These V and J calls are TCRdb output, not the study's own analysis. This sample lists about 58,000 distinct CDR3 sequences; 10% to 15% were detected once. Jointly, the top ten make up approximately 9.8% of the sample.

A case-control design nested within a healthcare worker cohort in London, UK, was used, with weekly nasopharyngeal swab PCR tests and blood sampling performed. Healthcare workers were enrolled in the week of the UK lockdown, from 23 to 31 March 2020, and were followed every week for up to roughly 15 weeks. Sequenced input: whole blood. The chain joins TRBV9 to TRBJ2-1; a stretch of 10 junction bases matches TRBD2. The TCR comes from an adult who was a healthcare worker with PCR-confirmed SARS-CoV-2 infection or an uninfected control (not recorded which). The nucleotide sequence is given as TGTGCCAGCAGCTCTGGACTAGCGGCTAATGAGCAGTTCTTC. Translated, it gives CASSSGLAANEQFF.